These T cell receptor beta chains were read from a single sample in a study of T cells in localized non-small cell lung cancer. Here immunoSEQ multiplex PCR was the method, and the copy in TCRdb shows in-frame clones only, minus some. The sample records tens of thousands of clones, about 81% being singletons. Sequences were derived from peripheral blood, sampled before any cancer treatment. Every receptor here comes from an older female donor with stage I lung adenocarcinoma. The CDR3 runs from the conserved cysteine through the conserved F or W. A D gene is named only where the DNA matches it firmly. Clone sizes are given selectively: once, few, many, or a class where the clone is expanded.

size,V,D,J,DNA,CDR3
-,TRBV6-1,-,TRBJ1-2,TGTGCCAGCAGAGCATTTGGGGATAACTATGGCTACACCTTC,CASRAFGDNYGYTF
-,TRBV28,-,TRBJ1-2,TGTGCCAGCAGTTTCAGGAACGGCTACACCTTC,CASSFRNGYTF
-,TRBV7-2,TRBD2,TRBJ2-5,TGTGCCAGCAGCCTAGGGCCGGGAGGGGGAGAGACCCAGTACTTC,CASSLGPGGGETQYF
few,TRBV28,TRBD2,TRBJ2-5,TGTGCCAGCAGTTTCCCCCAATCGGGAGGGGAGACCCAGTACTTC,CASSFPQSGGETQYF
-,TRBV6-5,TRBD1,TRBJ1-1,TGTGCCAGCAGCCTCCGGGACAGGTCGAACACTGAAGCTTTCTTT,CASSLRDRSNTEAFF
once,TRBV28,TRBD2,TRBJ2-2,TGTGCCAGCAGTTTCAACAGAGTGACTAGCTCGGGCTACACCGGGGAGCTGTTTTTT,CASSFNRVTSSGYTGELFF
-,TRBV28,TRBD1,TRBJ2-3,TGTGCCAGCAGTTTCACCCAGGGGGCCCTCGGAGATACGCAGTATTTT,CASSFTQGALGDTQYF
-,TRBV5-6,TRBD1,TRBJ1-4,TGTGCCAGCAGCTTGTTTTCGGGACAGGGGAGAGGGAAACTGTTTTTT,CASSLFSGQGRGKLFF
few,TRBV19,TRBD1,TRBJ1-2,TGTGCCAGCACCTCGCAGGTCAGGGGGTATGGCTACACCTTC,CASTSQVRGYGYTF
-,TRBV6-1,TRBD2,TRBJ2-7,TGTGCCAGCAGTGGTCTAGCGGGAGGCGTTTACGAGCAGTACTTC,CASSGLAGGVYEQYF
-,TRBV19,-,TRBJ1-2,TGTGCCAGTAGTATCAGAGGTCAAAATATTGGTGGCTACACCTTC,CASSIRGQNIGGYTF
once,TRBV9,TRBD2,TRBJ2-5,TGTGCCAGCAGCCGTACGGGGGGGCCCCAAGAGACCCAGTACTTC,CASSRTGGPQETQYF
-,TRBV15,-,TRBJ1-2,TGTGCCACCAGCGCCGCGGAGGGAGGTGGCTACACCTTC,CATSAAEGGGYTF
-,TRBV19,-,TRBJ2-1,TGTGCCAGTAGTATGGGTGGGACGTTCAATGAGCAGTTCTTC,CASSMGGTFNEQFF
-,TRBV7-2,TRBD1,TRBJ2-5,TGTGCCAGCAGCTCTCAGGGGGTGGGAGAGACCCAGTACTTC,CASSSQGVGETQYF
-,TRBV29-1,-,TRBJ1-1,TGCAGCGTTGAAGGGAATGCTGAAGCTTTCTTT,CSVEGNAEAFF
-,TRBV19,TRBD1,TRBJ2-3,TGTGCCAGTAGTATAGACCCGGGGGCCCGGGACAGGGAAGGAGATACGCAGTATTTT,CASSIDPGARDREGDTQYF
-,TRBV7-2,-,TRBJ1-2,TGTGCCAGCAGCCCCACCCAGCGGGTTGCCGTATCTGGCTACACCTTC,CASSPTQRVAVSGYTF
-,TRBV6-1,-,TRBJ2-3,TGTGCCAGCAGTGAAGCTAGCACAGATACGCAGTATTTT,CASSEASTDTQYF
few,TRBV5-1,-,TRBJ2-3,TGCGCCAGCAGCTCGAGAGGGGACGTTAAGTATTTT,CASSSRGDVKYF
-,TRBV19,-,TRBJ1-1,TGTGCCACCTACTCGTATGGTAACACTGAAGCTTTCTTT,CATYSYGNTEAFF
once,TRBV5-4,TRBD2,TRBJ2-7,TGTGCCAGCAGCCCTCGAGGCCCGGGACTAGCGGGAGGCGAGCAGTACTTC,CASSPRGPGLAGGEQYF
-,TRBV6-5,-,TRBJ1-6,TGTGCCAGCAGTTACACCGGGCTAGATAATTCACCCCTCCACTTT,CASSYTGLDNSPLHF
-,TRBV6-5,-,TRBJ1-5,TGTGCCAGCAGTTTCGTCGGGGGGTCCCCTAATCAGCCCCAGCATTTT,CASSFVGGSPNQPQHF
-,TRBV5-1,TRBD1,TRBJ1-2,TGCGCCAGCGTCCGGGACAGGGATGACTATGGCTACACCTTC,CASVRDRDDYGYTF
-,TRBV5-1,-,TRBJ2-6,TGCGCCAGCAGCCCGACGGTGGAGGGGGGAACAGGGGCCAACGTCCTGACTTTC,CASSPTVEGGTGANVLTF
-,TRBV19,TRBD2,TRBJ2-5,TGTGCCAGTAGTGGAGGGACTAGCGGGGGGTCAGAGACCCAGTACTTC,CASSGGTSGGSETQYF
-,TRBV5-1,-,TRBJ2-6,TGCGCCAGCAGCCTGGGGCAGGACAACGTCCTGACTTTC,CASSLGQDNVLTF
-,TRBV4-2,-,TRBJ1-1,TGTGCCAGCAGCCAAGATACGGACACTGAAGCTTTCTTT,CASSQDTDTEAFF
-,TRBV19,-,TRBJ1-4,TGTGCCAGTAGTATGGCACACTATAATGAAAAACTGTTTTTT,CASSMAHYNEKLFF
-,TRBV18,TRBD1,TRBJ1-2,TGTGCCAGCTCTCCCGGGACAGACTATGGCTACACCTTC,CASSPGTDYGYTF
-,TRBV7-2,TRBD2,TRBJ2-7,TGTGCCAGCAGCTTACTCAGCGGGAGACATACCTACGAGCAGTACTTC,CASSLLSGRHTYEQYF
-,TRBV16,-,TRBJ1-1,TGTGCCAGCAGCCAATTGCGGGGGTTGAACACTGAAGCTTTCTTT,CASSQLRGLNTEAFF
-,TRBV7-9,-,TRBJ1-5,TGTGCCAGCAGCCCGATTGGGGGGAACTATAATCAGCCCCAGCATTTT,CASSPIGGNYNQPQHF
-,TRBV5-1,-,TRBJ1-2,TGCGCCAGCAGCTTGGGTACAGGCCTCTATGGCTACACCTTC,CASSLGTGLYGYTF
-,TRBV5-1,-,TRBJ1-4,TGCGCCACTTCACAGGGTTCTAATGAAAAACTGTTTTTT,CATSQGSNEKLFF
-,TRBV21-1,-,TRBJ1-2,TGTGCCAGCAACAAATGGGGCAGTCCAGGGTGCGGCTACACCTTC,CASNKWGSPGCGYTF
-,TRBV29-1,-,TRBJ2-7,TGCAGCGCCGGCCCCGGGCCCTCAGGGGGGGAGCAGTACTTC,CSAGPGPSGGEQYF
-,TRBV29-1,TRBD2,TRBJ2-3,TGCAGCGTTTTACTAGCGGGTATAAATACGCAGTATTTT,CSVLLAGINTQYF
-,TRBV14,-,TRBJ1-3,TGTGCCAGCAGCCAGGAGTACTCTGGAAACACCATATATTTT,CASSQEYSGNTIYF
-,TRBV4-1,-,TRBJ2-7,TGCGCCAGCAGCCAAGATTTGGGGGGCTTTTACGAGCAGTACTTC,CASSQDLGGFYEQYF
-,TRBV5-1,-,TRBJ2-5,TGCGCCAGCAGCTTGGGGGACTTTCTGAAGGGGGAGACCCAGTACTTC,CASSLGDFLKGETQYF